This is a list of T cell receptor beta chains from one sample in a study of blood T cell repertoires in COVID-19. Assay: immunoSEQ multiplex PCR; the TCRdb copy retains only in-frame clones and omits some. The table lists about 440,000 clones, more than 85% of them singletons. The specimen was peripheral blood. The receptors derive from a woman in her 30s with acute or convalescent COVID-19. Both conserved end residues are part of each CDR3. A D gene is named only where the DNA matches it firmly. A clone size is listed for some rows: how often the clone was seen (once, few, many), or a class if it is expanded.

clone_size	v_call	d_call	j_call	cdr3_nt	cdr3_aa
few	TRBV5-4	TRBD1	TRBJ2-7	TGTGCCAGCAGCGGCGGGACAGGCTACGAGCAGTACTTC	CASSGGTGYEQYF
-	TRBV11-3	-	TRBJ2-2	TGTGCCAGCAGCTTATATGGGGGGGCGGTGGACACCGGGGAGCTGTTTTTT	CASSLYGGAVDTGELFF
-	TRBV5-1	-	TRBJ2-3	TGCGCCAGCAGGCACTACCTTAGCACAGATACGCAGTATTTT	CASRHYLSTDTQYF
once	TRBV6-5	-	TRBJ1-2	TGTGCCAGCACGTTTGACAATGGCTACACCTTC	CASTFDNGYTF
-	TRBV2	TRBD2	TRBJ2-1	TGTGCCAGCACCCGGACTAGCGGGGGGCATCACAATGAGCAGTTCTTC	CASTRTSGGHHNEQFF
-	TRBV5-6	-	TRBJ2-5	TGTGCCAGCAGCTTGGGTAGGGAGAGAGAGACCCAGTACTTC	CASSLGRERETQYF
-	TRBV20-1	-	TRBJ1-1	TGCAGTGCTAGCTCAGGGGTTGAAGCTTTCTTT	CSASSGVEAFF
-	TRBV11-2	-	TRBJ2-3	TGTGCCAGCAGCTTAGGGGGGGTCGGCACAGATACGCAGTATTTT	CASSLGGVGTDTQYF
-	TRBV6-1	TRBD2	TRBJ2-3	TGTGCCAGCAGTGAGGGACTAGCGGGCAATACGCAGTATTTT	CASSEGLAGNTQYF
-	TRBV12-5	-	TRBJ2-1	TGTGCTAGTGGGCCAGATACGGAGTCCTACAATGAGCAGTTCTTC	CASGPDTESYNEQFF
-	TRBV4-1	-	TRBJ2-7	TGCGCCAGCAGCCAGGTTTGGTCGAGCTCCTACGAGCAGTACTTC	CASSQVWSSSYEQYF
-	TRBV28	-	TRBJ2-1	TGTGCCAGCAGTTGGGGCAGGAGCTCCTACAATGAGCAGTTCTTC	CASSWGRSSYNEQFF
-	TRBV24-1	TRBD1	TRBJ1-2	TGTGCCACCAGTGACACAACAGGACAGGGCTCGGCGGGGGGCTACACCTTC	CATSDTTGQGSAGGYTF
-	TRBV6-6	TRBD1	TRBJ1-1	TGTGCCAGCAGTTACTTGGACAGGGAGAACACTGAAGCTTTCTTT	CASSYLDRENTEAFF
-	TRBV9	-	TRBJ1-2	TGTGCCAGCAGCCCGACCGGGAGGCCGGACTATGGCTACACCTTC	CASSPTGRPDYGYTF
-	TRBV3-1/TRBV3-2	-	TRBJ1-4	TGTGCCAGCAGCCAAGCCCCGGGGGGTGACGAAAAACTGTTTTTT	CASSQAPGGDEKLFF
-	TRBV5-4	TRBD1	TRBJ1-2	TGTGCCAGCAGCCACAAACGGGACAGCCTTCTCGGAGTTGATGGCTACACCTTC	CASSHKRDSLLGVDGYTF